Here is one T cell receptor (beta chain) with its context. There is no known antigen for this receptor. Within one base of it there is no much larger clone, and no base qualities were kept. Systemically healthy Caucasian individuals from Russia, about 38 in total and aged roughly 6 to 100 years, were included as donors. About 9.6 milliliters of peripheral blood were collected from each donor into EDTA-treated Vacutainer tubes. Ficoll-Paque density-gradient centrifugation was used to isolate PBMCs, with at least 7 million obtained per sample. Trizol reagent was used to extract total RNA from PBMCs, with at least 6 micrograms per sample. For every donor, flow cytometry on a PBMC aliquot measured the percentage of naive CD45RAhigh/CD27high T cells. The sample belongs to a study of blood T cells in healthy people across ages (dated by TCRdb to between 2014 and 2017). Study-level background: Template switching captured roughly one uniquely barcoded TCR beta cDNA molecule per two T cells in model experiments. To track age-related changes in TCR beta repertoire diversity, the study relied on deep sequencing normalized with unique cDNA molecular identifiers. For two donors (one aged 18 to 30 and one aged 80 or older), the study analyzed two additional independent replicas of 1 million unique cDNA reads from the same blood draw. To avoid experimental bias, donors of different ages were spread randomly across the sequencing lanes. Four age groups were formed from the donors: young (average approximately 15 years), middle-aged (approximately 39), aged (roughly 56) and long-lived (around 82). The paper's findings and limits, for the study overall: Compared with the aged group, the long-lived group had more naive CD4+ T cells, fewer expanded clones and increased TCR diversity, a pattern suggesting age selection. Conclusive comparison of naive and antigen-experienced compartments was prevented by the profiling of bulk unsorted PBMCs. Observed TCR beta diversity per million T cells fell roughly linearly with age, and a significant reduction was already apparent by age roughly 41. The CMV infection status of donors was not known, potentially confounding age-related changes in expanded clonotypes. The percentage of naive T cells measured by flow cytometry correlated strongly with observed TCR beta diversity. Estimates of total diversity based on one million sequenced T cells were considered lower bounds and underestimates.

The protocol used for the library was 5' RACE. A second PCR of about 6 to 11 cycles was run with a J-beta primer mix and a sample-barcoded 5' primer. A template-switch 5' adaptor carrying 12 random nucleotides introduced a unique molecular identifier onto each TCR beta cDNA molecule. At least 3 million CDR3-containing paired-end reads were obtained from each sample. First-strand cDNA synthesis was performed from all RNA using the Mint cDNA synthesis kit, with priming by a TRBC-specific oligonucleotide. Following uracil-DNA glycosylase treatment, a first 18-cycle PCR with universal primers M1SS and BC2_uni_R was performed on all cDNA. Regarding the original processing steps: Normalization of each sample was performed by random selection of 1 million high-quality reads, each carrying a distinct molecular identifier. Reads with shared molecular identifiers were discarded instead of being binned into consensus sequences. MiTCR, run with a Q25 quality threshold and the strictest error-elimination algorithm, handled CDR3 identification, clonotype clustering and error correction. Lower-bound total TCR beta diversity was estimated with a nonparametric unseen species model using Euler transformation. TCRdb took the public reads, trimmed them with fastp at Q25, ran MiXCR for clone calling and kept in-frame beta chains. Merged by CDR3 protein, the rows form single entries marked with the most common genes and DNA. It is TCRdb's table, rather than the study itself, that gives the V and J calls and clone size. The sample contains 1,800,000 or so distinct CDR3 sequences, more than 35% of them found a single time. More than 20% of the sample rests with the top ten.

The CDR3 contains 17 residues, cysteine and phenylalanine counted. The DNA shown is the 51-base CDR3, in frame from base 1. According to the germline V gene (reference sequence), CDR1 reads DFQATT and CDR2 reads SNEGSKA. The V and J ends are trimmed by 1 base and 3 bases, leaving 16 bases between them. This clonotype was obtained from a human donor in good health. This receptor chain uses TRBV20-1 and TRBJ2-6, with TRBD2 as a weak D call on 5 bases. The sample taken for sequencing was blood. At the DNA level, the sequence is TGCAGTGCTAGAGGGAGGCCTCGGAGCTTTGGGGCCAACGTCCTGACTTTC. This codes for CSARGRPRSFGANVLTF.